The rows below give T cell receptor beta chains drawn from one sample of a study of blood T cells in healthy people across ages. TCRdb redid the calling of the 5' RACE reads with MiXCR, one entry per CDR3 protein. The sample consists of around 1,900,000 distinct CDR3 sequences, roughly 43% of them appearing once. Sequencing input: blood. These receptor sequences come from a human donor in good health. The CDR3 runs from the conserved cysteine through the conserved F or W. A D gene is named only where the DNA matches it firmly. Clone size is shown for a subset of rows, as once, few, many or a class of expanded clone.

D: TRBD2; V: TRBV7-3; J: TRBJ2-1; length: 17; size: -; CDR3: CASSLNPQRGGYNEQFF
D: -; V: TRBV7-9; J: TRBJ1-4; length: 14; size: many; CDR3: CASSLGGTKEKLFF
D: -; V: TRBV5-1; J: TRBJ2-3; length: 14; size: -; CDR3: CASGSDVNSDTQYF
D: -; V: TRBV12-3/TRBV12-4; J: TRBJ2-1; length: 15; size: -; CDR3: CASNRVPSSYNEQFF
D: -; V: TRBV28; J: TRBJ1-3; length: 16; size: -; CDR3: CASRSGGGSSGNTIYF
D: -; V: TRBV24-1; J: TRBJ2-7; length: 13; size: -; CDR3: CATSDTASYEQYF
D: TRBD1; V: TRBV27; J: TRBJ2-7; length: 15; size: -; CDR3: CASSNRGSASYEQYF
D: -; V: TRBV2; J: TRBJ1-5; length: 16; size: -; CDR3: CASSEAGGLSNQPQHF
D: TRBD2; V: TRBV11-3; J: TRBJ2-5; length: 15; size: -; CDR3: CASSPYLAGKETQYF
D: TRBD2; V: TRBV20-1; J: TRBJ2-1; length: 15; size: -; CDR3: CSARKIGTNDNEQFF
D: -; V: TRBV7-2; J: TRBJ1-1; length: 16; size: -; CDR3: CASSLMPYLLNTEAFF
D: -; V: TRBV4-3; J: TRBJ2-3; length: 15; size: -; CDR3: CASSQEAGPTDTQYF
D: TRBD1; V: TRBV6-6; J: TRBJ2-7; length: 16; size: -; CDR3: CASSSSDRGSWYEQYF